The 18 T cell receptor beta chains below were found in one sample sequenced in a study of molecular identifiers for immune sequencing clone quantification. One entry per CDR3 protein, called by TCRdb with MiXCR from the PCR reads. In the table there are around 300,000 distinct CDR3 sequences, 24% of which are singletons. Sequenced material: naive CD8+ T cells from blood, with Jurkat cell RNA spiked in. The subset is: FACS-sorted CD8+CD4-CCR7+CD45RA+ naive T cells. The receptor set was obtained from a human donor in good health. Some libraries in this study had Jurkat cell RNA spiked in.

The chain combines TRBV6-4 with TRBJ2-3; 8 nucleotides align to TRBD2. Trimming removed 3 bases from V and 3 bases from J; junction bases left unmatched: 5. Germline lookup yields CDR1 MRHNA and CDR2 SNTAGT. The CDR3 loop spans 15 amino acids. The CDR3 bases are TGTGCCAGCAGTGAGCGGGGGGTTCTAACAGATACGCAGTATTTT. Protein product: CASSERGVLTDTQYF.

This clonotype occurred a few times. The chain joins TRBV7-8 to TRBJ2-1; either TRBD1 or TRBD2 may supply D (5 bases each). The CDR3 is 15 amino acids. V gave up 3 bases and J gave up 7 bases, with 16 bases separating them. In germline, CDR1 is SGHVS, CDR2 FQNEAQ. CDR3 DNA sequence: TGTGCCAGCAGCTTGGGACGAGGGGCGCTAAATGAGCAGTTCTTC. Translating gives CASSLGRGALNEQFF.

This clonotype was counted many times. The J gene is TRBJ1-1, the V gene TRBV28, with D maybe TRBD1 (5 bases). The CDR3 has 11 amino acids. Germline V gene sequence: CDR1 MDHEN, CDR2 SYDVKM. The germline V and J ends were trimmed by 11 bases and 6 bases, with 13 bases remaining between them. CDR3 sequence reads: CAVRWGSEAFF. CDR3 nucleotide sequence: TGTGCCGTCCGCTGGGGGTCTGAAGCTTTCTTT.

This clonotype was counted many times. The J gene is TRBJ1-1, the V gene TRBV6-5; D ambiguous. The germline V gene encodes CDR1 MNHEY and CDR2 SVGAGI. The CDR3 totals 13 residues. V lost 5 bases and J lost 1, with 8 bases in between. CDR3 protein: CASSESANTEAFF. Written as DNA, the CDR3 is TGTGCCAGCAGTGAGTCAGCGAACACTGAAGCTTTCTTT.

Concerning this clonotype itself: A much bigger clone sits one base away, suggesting this may be a read error. The chain couples TRBV4-1 to TRBJ1-1, with D possibly matching TRBD1 (5 bases). Trimming cost V 0 bases and J 5 bases, with 10 bases left between them. Germline V gene lookup returns CDR1 MGHRA and CDR2 YSYEKL. The CDR3 extends over 14 amino acids. The chain's CDR3 is CASSQEPGSTEAFF. The DNA for the CDR3 is TGCGCCAGCAGCCAAGAGCCAGGGAGTACTGAAGCTTTCTTT.

To note about this clonotype: This clone may be a read error of a much larger clone one base away. This chain joins TRBV28 and TRBJ1-5; D not resolved. Trimming left V 7 bases short and J 0 bases short, with 13 bases between. Looked up from germline, CDR1 is MDHEN and CDR2 is SYDVKM. There are 15 residues in the CDR3. CDR3 coding DNA: TGTGCCAGCATCCCTAGGGCCGATAGCAATCAGCCCCAGCATTTT. This gives the protein CASIPRADSNQPQHF.

This clonotype was seen repeatedly, ten times or more. The chain couples TRBV5-1 to TRBJ2-7; tentatively, D is TRBD1 (5 bases). Trimming removed 1 base at V and 1 base at J, with 18 bases between. This CDR3 comprises 17 residues. Germline-derived CDR1 and CDR2 are SGHRS and YFSETQ. This CDR3 reads CASSLQFPGHQSYEQYF. The CDR3 coding sequence is TGCGCCAGCAGCTTGCAATTTCCAGGGCACCAATCCTACGAGCAGTACTTC.

This clonotype was observed a few times. This sequence joins TRBV27 and TRBJ2-3; weak D call: TRBD1 (5 bases). Germline lookup yields CDR1 MNHEY and CDR2 SMNVEV (reference sequence). CDR3 size: 16 residues. V was clipped by 2 bases and J by 4 bases, with 16 bases between them. The CDR3 coding sequence is TGTGCCAGCAGTTTACAGACAGCCCAGACTCCAGATACGCAGTATTTT. Amino acids: CASSLQTAQTPDTQYF.

The chain uses TRBV4-3 and TRBJ2-7, with 10 bases fitting TRBD1. The junction had 18 bases not matched to a gene; V was cut back by 6 bases and J by 7 bases. Germline V gene sequence: CDR1 LGHNA, CDR2 YSLEER. This CDR3 is 17 amino acids long. The chain's CDR3 is CASRHLHTGTGEWEQYF. The CDR3 nucleotides read TGCGCCAGCAGGCATCTCCATACCGGGACAGGGGAATGGGAGCAGTACTTC.

This clonotype was picked up a small number of times. An end of the junction differs from the germline gene, which may be a read error. The chain uses TRBV4-3 and TRBJ2-7; 7 positions match TRBD2. The V gene's germline CDR1 is LGHNA and CDR2 YSLEER. The CDR3 is 17 residues long. The DNA of the CDR3 is TGCGCTAGCAGCCAAGATTATTCCGGCGGGGGATCCTACGAGCAGTACTTC. Amino acid sequence: CASSQDYSGGGSYEQYF.

As concerns this clonotype: A much larger clonotype is one base distant, so this may be a read error. Here the CDR3 omits its conserved ending phenylalanine or tryptophan, so a read error is the likely source. The chain has TRBV7-9 and TRBJ2-3; 11 positions agree with TRBD2. CDR3 length equals 16 residues. Germline CDR1 SEHNR, CDR2 FQNEAQ (reference sequence). After removal of 6 bases from V and 6 bases from J, the junction contained 11 bases not matched to a gene. The CDR3 is CASSLAGGQGSDTQYS. In DNA form, the CDR3 reads TGTGCCAGCAGTCTAGCGGGAGGACAGGGCTCCGATACGCAGTATTCT.

This clonotype has a handful of counts. The V call is TRBV2, the J call TRBJ1-2; TRBD1 is a possible D gene (6 bases). The germline gives CDR1 SNHLY, CDR2 FYNNEI. CDR3 length equals 16 residues. V dropped 2 bases and J dropped 2 bases, with 15 bases sitting between them. CDR3 region: CASSEIRAGENYGYTF. In nucleotides, the CDR3 is TGTGCCAGCAGTGAAATTAGGGCAGGGGAGAACTATGGCTACACCTTC.

This sequence joins TRBV28 and TRBJ2-2; 8 bases are shared with TRBD1. The CDR3 is 14 residues long. The J segment lost 4 bases and the V segment lost 6 bases, leaving 4 bases of the junction unmatched. In germline, CDR1 is MDHEN, CDR2 SYDVKM. In DNA form, the CDR3 reads TGTGCCAGCAGGGACAGGGAGACCACCGGGGAGCTGTTTTTT. This codes for CASRDRETTGELFF.

This clonotype has only a few counts. This rearrangement joins TRBV7-6 to TRBJ2-3; 14 bases line up with TRBD2. This CDR3 spans 17 amino acids. V trimming: 5 bases; J trimming: 2 bases; junction bases outside the gene matches: 6. Germline assignment: CDR1 SGHVS and CDR2 FNYEAQ. DNA of the CDR3: TGTGCCAGCAGCCCACGGACTAGCGGGGGGTTCACAGATACGCAGTATTTT. Amino acid sequence: CASSPRTSGGFTDTQYF.

The rearrangement joins TRBV7-3 to TRBJ2-7, with 7 bases fitting TRBD2. CDR1 is SGHTA and CDR2 is FQGTGA in the germline V gene. The CDR3 totals 14 residues. V trimming: 4 bases; J trimming: 0 bases; junction bases outside the gene matches: 3. CDR3 DNA sequence: TGTGCCAGCAGCTGGGGCGGGAGCTCCTACGAGCAGTACTTC. This gives the protein CASSWGGSSYEQYF.

This clonotype has just a few counts. One end of the junction varies from germline; a read error may be responsible. This chain uses TRBV6-5 with TRBJ2-1; 8 nucleotides match TRBD2. Germline V CDR1 and CDR2: MNHEY, SVGAGI. The CDR3 is 17 amino acids. CDR3 in DNA: TGTGCCAGCAGTTACTGGGTAGCGGGGAGCTCCTACAATGCGCAGTTCTTC. The encoded protein is CASSYWVAGSSYNAQFF.

The J gene is TRBJ2-5, the V gene TRBV4-1; 9 bases align to TRBD2. The ends lost 6 bases at V and 1 base at J; junction bases unmatched: 6. The CDR3 spans 15 residues. In germline, CDR1 is MGHRA, CDR2 YSYEKL. The CDR3 here is CASRALGLAQETQYF. In DNA form, the CDR3 reads TGCGCCAGCAGGGCATTGGGACTAGCCCAAGAGACCCAGTACTTC.

This clonotype was detected ten times or more. J is TRBJ2-3 and V is TRBV7-9, with D possibly TRBD2 on 6 matching bases. The CDR3 totals 15 residues. Germline-derived CDR1 and CDR2 are SEHNR and FQNEAQ (reference sequence). Trimming pared 1 base from V and 1 base from J, leaving 9 bases between. The CDR3 DNA reads TGTGCCAGCAGCTTAGTGGCTAGCGGCACAGATACGCAGTATTTT. Amino acids: CASSLVASGTDTQYF.